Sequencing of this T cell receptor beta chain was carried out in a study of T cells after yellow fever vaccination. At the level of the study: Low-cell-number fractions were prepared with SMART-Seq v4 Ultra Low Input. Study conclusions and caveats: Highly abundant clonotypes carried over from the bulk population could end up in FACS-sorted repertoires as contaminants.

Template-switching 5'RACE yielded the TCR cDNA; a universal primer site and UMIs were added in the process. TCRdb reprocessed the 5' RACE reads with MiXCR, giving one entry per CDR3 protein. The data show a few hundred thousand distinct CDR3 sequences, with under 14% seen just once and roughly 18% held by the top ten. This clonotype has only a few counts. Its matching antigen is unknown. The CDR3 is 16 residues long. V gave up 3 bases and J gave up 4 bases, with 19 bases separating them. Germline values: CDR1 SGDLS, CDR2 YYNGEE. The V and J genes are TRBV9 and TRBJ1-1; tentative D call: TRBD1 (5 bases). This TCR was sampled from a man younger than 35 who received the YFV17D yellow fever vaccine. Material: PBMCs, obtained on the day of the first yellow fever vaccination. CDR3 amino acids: CASSGQWGGGVTEAFF. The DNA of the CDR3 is TGTGCCAGCAGCGGCCAGTGGGGAGGAGGGGTCACTGAAGCTTTCTTT.